What follows are 25 T cell receptor beta chains derived from one specimen sequenced in a study of CD4 T cell repertoires in COVID-19. Method: immunoSEQ multiplex PCR; TCRdb's copy keeps in-frame clones and lacks some. This table has over 75,000 clones, 83% appearing once. Sample: CD4+ T cells from peripheral blood, taken after recovery from COVID-19. Receptor source: a human donor who had COVID-19.

The rearrangement joins TRBV6-5 to TRBJ1-5, with 10 bases fitting TRBD1. The CDR3 extends over 15 amino acids. The ends lost 7 bases at V and 5 bases at J; junction bases unmatched: 8. CDR1 and CDR2 (germline): MNHEY, SVGAGI. The CDR3 DNA is TGTGCCAGCACCCCAGACAGGGGGCAGGATCAGCCCCAGCATTTT. Amino acids: CASTPDRGQDQPQHF.

The chain recombines TRBV5-4 with TRBJ2-1; 10 bases line up with TRBD2. V dropped 0 bases and J dropped 4; count of bases not matched to a gene: 1. The germline CDR1 and CDR2 sequences are SGHNT and YYREEE (reference sequence). The CDR3 length is 15 residues. CDR3 in DNA: TGTGCCAGCAGCTTGGGTAGCGGGAGGTACAATGAGCAGTTCTTC. This translates into CASSLGSGRYNEQFF.

This chain connects TRBV5-1 to TRBJ1-3; 8 bases are a match to TRBD1. V shed 4 bases, J shed 2 bases, and the junction held 2 bases outside the gene matches. There are 14 residues in the CDR3. Germline CDR1 SGHRS, CDR2 YFSETQ. CDR3 DNA: TGCGCCAGCAGCGCGACAGGGGCTGGAAACACCATATATTTT. The encoded protein is CASSATGAGNTIYF.

The V and J genes are TRBV11-2 and TRBJ2-7; 12 nucleotides align to TRBD1. The CDR3 contains 16 residues. The V gene end was trimmed by 5 bases and the J gene end by 5 bases; junction bases not matched to a gene: 10. From germline, CDR1 is SGHAT and CDR2 FQNNGV. CDR3 in amino acids: CASSPRGTGGEDEQYF. The DNA for the CDR3 is TGTGCCAGCAGCCCAAGGGGGACAGGGGGCGAGGACGAGCAGTACTTC.

This clone occurred once. The chain combines TRBV18 with TRBJ1-6, with D tentatively TRBD1 (6 bases). Germline loops: CDR1 KGHSH, CDR2 LQKENI. Trimming stripped 5 bases from V and 7 bases from J, with 12 bases between. There are 14 residues in the CDR3. The CDR3 DNA reads as TGTGCCAGCTCAGGGGACATACTAAATTCACCCCTCCACTTT. Its translation is CASSGDILNSPLHF.

The chain combines TRBV28 with TRBJ2-7; the match to TRBD2 covers 7 bases. The ends lost 6 bases at V and 2 bases at J; junction bases unmatched: 7. The CDR3 has 14 residues. Germline V CDR1 and CDR2: MDHEN, SYDVKM. The CDR3 sequence is CASRSGGRAYEQYF. The CDR3 DNA sequence: TGTGCCAGCAGGTCGGGAGGCCGAGCCTACGAGCAGTACTTC.

The V gene is TRBV19, the J gene TRBJ1-5; 9 bases are a match to TRBD1. This CDR3 is 14 amino acids long. V dropped 6 bases and J dropped 6; count of bases not matched to a gene: 6. Per germline, CDR1 LNHDA and CDR2 SQIVND (reference sequence). The CDR3 loop reads CASSRDRAFQPQHF. CDR3 DNA: TGTGCCAGTAGCCGGGACAGGGCATTTCAGCCCCAGCATTTT. The variable domain in full, completed from reference TRBV19 and TRBJ1-5, reads DGGITQSPKYLFRKEGQNVTLSCEQNLNHDAMYWYRQDPGQGLRLIYYSQIVNDFQKGDIAEGYSVSREKKESFPLTVTSAQKNPTAFYLCASSRDRAFQPQHFGDGTRLSIL.

The CDR3 bases are TGTGCCATGCAGGGGGGTCCGGGGACTGAAGCTTTCTTT. Encoded protein: CAMQGGPGTEAFF. The chain combines TRBV28 with TRBJ1-1, with 7 bases matching TRBD1. The germline V gene has CDR1 MDHEN and CDR2 SYDVKM. With 10 bases clipped from V and 5 bases from J, the junction kept 10 bases outside the gene matches. The CDR3 contains 13 residues.

The chain joins TRBV30 to TRBJ1-2; D may be TRBD1 (6 bases). The germline CDR1 and CDR2 sequences are GTSNPN and SVGIG (reference sequence). V lost 4 bases and J 6 bases, leaving 18 bases between the germline ends. The CDR3 has 14 residues. DNA of the CDR3: TGTGCCTGGACCTACCGCGTCACAGGGCATGGCTACACCTTC. Translating it yields CAWTYRVTGHGYTF. Based on the CDR3 plus reference TRBV30 and TRBJ1-2, the full variable domain is SQTIHQWPATLVQPVGSPLSLECTVEGTSNPNLYWYRQAAGRGLQLLFYSVGIGQISSEVPQNLSASRPQDRQFILSSKKLLLSDSGFYLCAWTYRVTGHGYTFGSGTRLTVV.

This clone has only a few counts. Other DNA sequences of this sample code for an identical CDR3. This sequence joins TRBV28 and TRBJ1-3, with a tentative D call TRBD1 (6 bases). Germline V gives CDR1 MDHEN, CDR2 SYDVKM. The CDR3 spans 15 residues. V lost 6 bases and J 0 bases, leaving 12 bases between the germline ends. CDR3 amino acids: CASSRGTSSGNTIYF. CDR3 in DNA: TGTGCCAGCAGCAGGGGAACTAGCTCTGGAAACACCATATATTTT.

This clone has only a few counts. V gene TRBV6-2 or TRBV6-3 combines with J gene TRBJ2-1; D perhaps matches TRBD2 (5 bases). The CDR3 consists of 13 residues. Germline CDR1 and CDR2: MNHEY and SVGEGT. V was trimmed by 5 bases and J by 7 bases, leaving 12 bases between them. The CDR3: CASSNPPGNEQFF. In nucleotides, the CDR3 is TGTGCCAGCAGTAACCCCCCGGGGAATGAGCAGTTCTTC.

Comment on this clone: Other DNA sequences in this sample translate to the same CDR3. This sequence joins TRBV6-1 and TRBJ1-1; tentative D call: TRBD1 (5 bases). Per germline, CDR1 MNHNS and CDR2 SASEGT. The V and J ends lost 3 bases and 8 bases respectively, with 10 bases between them. The CDR3 covers 12 residues. The CDR3 protein is CASSDGDGEAFF. CDR3 in DNA: TGTGCCAGCAGTGACGGGGACGGGGAAGCTTTCTTT.

The V gene is TRBV5-1, the J gene TRBJ2-7; 8 bases fit TRBD1. In germline, CDR1 is SGHRS, CDR2 YFSETQ. The CDR3 is made up of 13 amino acids. J gave up 0 bases and V 7 bases, and 3 bases lay outside the gene matches. CDR3: CASGDRTSYEQYF. In nucleotides, the CDR3 is TGCGCCAGCGGGGACAGGACCTCCTACGAGCAGTACTTC. Variable domain in full (rest from reference TRBV5-1 and TRBJ2-7): KAGVTQTPRYLIKTRGQQVTLSCSPISGHRSVSWYQQTPGQGLQFLFEYFSETQRNKGNFPGRFSGRQFSNSRSEMNVSTLELGDSALYLCASGDRTSYEQYFGPGTRLTVT.

The rearrangement joins TRBV27 to TRBJ2-1; 11 bases are shared with TRBD2. The J segment lost 0 bases and the V segment lost 7 bases, leaving 11 bases of the junction unmatched. The germline V gene encodes CDR1 MNHEY and CDR2 SMNVEV (reference sequence). The CDR3 is 18 amino acids. The CDR3 region has the DNA TGTGCCAGCACCCCCCGGACTAGCGGGTCTAGCTCCTACAATGAGCAGTTCTTC. It encodes CASTPRTSGSSSYNEQFF.

In this sample, this clone turned up a few times. V is TRBV19 and J is TRBJ1-6; D gene ambiguous. The CDR3 runs 13 residues. Trimming removed 5 bases from V and 7 bases from J, with 9 bases in between. From germline, CDR1 is LNHDA and CDR2 SQIVND (reference sequence). As DNA, the CDR3 is TGTGCCAGTAGTGAACAGAAAAATTCACCCCTCCACTTT. It is translated as CASSEQKNSPLHF.

This chain connects TRBV5-8 to TRBJ1-4, with D maybe TRBD1 (6 bases). V shed 4 bases and J shed 0 bases, with 13 bases lying between them. This CDR3 region has 16 residues. CDR1 and CDR2 from the germline V gene are SGHTS and YDEGEE. In DNA form, the CDR3 reads TGTGCCAGCAGCGCGGGGACACCAGCAACTAATGAAAAACTGTTTTTT. It is translated as CASSAGTPATNEKLFF.

This CDR3 is CASSRSVSNQPQHF. Here the CDR3 DNA reads TGTGCCAGCAGCCGGAGCGTTAGCAATCAGCCCCAGCATTTT. This chain uses TRBV7-8 with TRBJ1-5; no clear D gene. Trimming left V 5 bases short and J 0 bases short, with 8 bases between. The CDR3 loop spans 14 amino acids. Germline CDR1 SGHVS, CDR2 FQNEAQ. The full variable domain, rest sourced from reference TRBV7-8 and TRBJ1-5, is GAGVSQSPRYKVAKRGQDVALRCDPISGHVSLFWYQQALGQGPEFLTYFQNEAQLDKSGLPSDRFFAERPEGSVSTLKIQRTQQEDSAVYLCASSRSVSNQPQHFGDGTRLSIL.

In its sample, this clone was seen once. The chain recombines TRBV6-6 with TRBJ1-5; TRBD1 might be the D (5 bases). Trimming left V 6 bases short and J 2 bases short, with 11 bases between. Germline loops: CDR1 MNHNY, CDR2 SVGAGI (reference sequence). There are 14 residues in the CDR3. The CDR3 here is CASRTDRRNQPQHF. The CDR3 DNA sequence: TGTGCCAGCAGAACAGACAGACGCAATCAGCCCCAGCATTTT.

This clone showed up just a few times. The rearrangement joins TRBV30 to TRBJ2-2; D is perhaps TRBD1 or TRBD2 (5 bases each). This CDR3 has 14 amino acids. V was clipped by 3 bases and J by 5 bases, with 13 bases between them. Germline CDR1 is GTSNPN and CDR2 is SVGIG (reference sequence). This CDR3 reads CAWSGTRGTGELFF. The DNA for the CDR3 is TGTGCCTGGAGCGGGACCCGGGGAACCGGGGAGCTGTTTTTT. The variable domain in full, with the rest retrieved from reference TRBV30 and TRBJ2-2, is SQTIHQWPATLVQPVGSPLSLECTVEGTSNPNLYWYRQAAGRGLQLLFYSVGIGQISSEVPQNLSASRPQDRQFILSSKKLLLSDSGFYLCAWSGTRGTGELFFGEGSRLTVL.

This clone was observed a single time. V and J are TRBV5-1 and TRBJ1-1; maybe TRBD1 (6 bases). The length of the CDR3 is 15 residues. The ends were cut back, 6 bases at V and 1 base at J, with 16 bases in the middle. Per the germline V gene, CDR1 is SGHRS and CDR2 is YFSETQ. The DNA for the CDR3 is TGCGCCAGCAAGGGACCCGGACAGACGAACACTGAAGCTTTCTTT. Its translation: CASKGPGQTNTEAFF. The whole variable domain, remainder taken from reference TRBV5-1 and TRBJ1-1, is KAGVTQTPRYLIKTRGQQVTLSCSPISGHRSVSWYQQTPGQGLQFLFEYFSETQRNKGNFPGRFSGRQFSNSRSEMNVSTLELGDSALYLCASKGPGQTNTEAFFGQGTRLTVV.

The V and J genes are TRBV6-5 and TRBJ2-5; 7 bases are shared with TRBD1. Per germline, CDR1 MNHEY and CDR2 SVGAGI. This CDR3 is 15 amino acids long. Trimming removed 6 bases from V and 1 base from J; junction bases left unmatched: 8. CDR3 amino acids: CASSADRLVQETQYF. For the CDR3, the DNA is TGTGCCAGCAGCGCGGACAGGCTAGTCCAAGAGACCCAGTACTTC.

The chain links TRBV11-2 to TRBJ1-2; TRBD1 aligns across 9 bases. CDR1 SGHAT and CDR2 FQNNGV come from the germline V gene. Losses at the gene ends were 5 bases for V and 7 bases for J; bases not matched to a gene: 5. The CDR3 consists of 13 residues. CDR3 residues: CASSEGQGGGYTF. DNA of the CDR3: TGTGCCAGCAGCGAGGGACAGGGAGGTGGCTACACCTTC.

This rearrangement joins TRBV7-2 to TRBJ1-2; a weak D match, TRBD1 (6 bases). This CDR3 is 14 amino acids long. The V and J ends lost 4 bases and 0 bases respectively, with 9 bases between them. Germline CDR1 is SGHTA and CDR2 is FQGNSA. Written as DNA, the CDR3 is TGTGCCAGCAGCTCGGACAGAGCTAACTATGGCTACACCTTC. Translated, it gives CASSSDRANYGYTF.

The rearrangement links TRBV28 to TRBJ1-1, with TRBD1 identical over 7 bases. Germline V gene data show CDR1 as MDHEN and CDR2 as SYDVKM. Trimming removed 5 bases from V and 7 bases from J; junction bases left unmatched: 19. The CDR3 length is 17 residues. This CDR3 is CASSVGGTARVGREAFF. DNA of the CDR3: TGTGCCAGCAGTGTTGGGGGGACAGCCCGGGTAGGGCGTGAAGCTTTCTTT.

This clone was found a few times. The CDR3 here is CASSWGGTRYGYTF. The CDR3 bases are TGTGCCAGCAGCTGGGGTGGGACACGCTATGGCTACACCTTC. The J gene is TRBJ1-2, the V gene TRBV7-9; possibly TRBD1 for D (6 bases). The CDR3 covers 14 residues. Trimming took off 4 bases at V and 4 bases at J, with 13 bases between the two ends. CDR1 SEHNR and CDR2 FQNEAQ come from the germline V gene (reference sequence).